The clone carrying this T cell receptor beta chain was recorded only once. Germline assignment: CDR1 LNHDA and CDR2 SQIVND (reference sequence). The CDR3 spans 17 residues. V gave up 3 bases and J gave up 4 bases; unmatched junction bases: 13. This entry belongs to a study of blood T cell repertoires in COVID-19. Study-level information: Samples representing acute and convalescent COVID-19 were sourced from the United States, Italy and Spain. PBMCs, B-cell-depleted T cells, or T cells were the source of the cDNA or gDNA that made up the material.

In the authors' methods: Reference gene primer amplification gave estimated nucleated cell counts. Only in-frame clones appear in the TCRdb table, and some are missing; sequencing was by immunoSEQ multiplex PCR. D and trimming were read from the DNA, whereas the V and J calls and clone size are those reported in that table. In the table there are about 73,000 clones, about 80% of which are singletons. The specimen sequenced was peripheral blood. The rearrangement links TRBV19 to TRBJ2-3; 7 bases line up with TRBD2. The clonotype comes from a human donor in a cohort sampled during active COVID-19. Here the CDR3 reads CASSIGTETSWADTQYF. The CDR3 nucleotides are TGTGCCAGTAGTATCGGGACGGAGACTAGCTGGGCAGATACGCAGTATTTT.